These 31 T cell receptor beta chains share one sample of origin, sequenced in a study of T cell repertoires in cytomegalovirus infection. TCRdb processed the reads anew with MiXCR; each CDR3 protein has one entry. The sample includes roughly 920,000 distinct CDR3 sequences, under 40% of them seen just once. For these TCRs, the target antigens are not known. The input for sequencing was cultured CD8+ T cells from PBMCs, taken from culture after CMV antigen stimulation. The receptors here all came from a human donor in good health (CMV status not recorded). Some clones in this sample may be carry-over from other donors' samples.

The chain joins TRBV24-1 to TRBJ1-1, with D perhaps matching TRBD1 (5 bases). The CDR3 consists of 14 residues. From germline, CDR1 is KGHDR and CDR2 SFDVKD. Trimming pared 9 bases from V and 2 bases from J, leaving 15 bases between. CDR3: CATRPWGGNTEAFF. In DNA, the CDR3 is TGTGCCACCCGGCCGTGGGGGGGTAACACTGAAGCTTTCTTT.

This clonotype was seen only a few times. The chain employs TRBV27 and TRBJ2-1, with 10 bases fitting TRBD2. The V and J ends lost 11 bases and 9 bases, in that order; junction bases with no gene match: 10. The CDR3 is 13 amino acids. From germline, CDR1 is MNHEY and CDR2 SMNVEV (reference sequence). The DNA of the CDR3 is TGTGCCGCGAGCGGGGGGGCGGTTCCTGAGCAGTTCTTC. It translates to CAASGGAVPEQFF.

Concerning this clonotype itself: The final CDR3 position lacks the conserved phenylalanine or tryptophan, pointing to a likely read error. The gene calls are TRBV27 and TRBJ1-2; 8 bases align to TRBD1. The ends lost 5 bases at V and 4 bases at J; junction bases unmatched: 6. The germline V gene has CDR1 MNHEY and CDR2 SMNVEV (reference sequence). This CDR3 spans 14 amino acids. The DNA of the CDR3 is TGTGCCAGCAGTCAATCGGGACAGGTCTATGGCTACACCTTG. Amino acids: CASSQSGQVYGYTL.

In its sample, this clonotype was seen a few times. V and J are TRBV19 and TRBJ1-5; no definite D call. The germline CDR1 and CDR2 sequences are LNHDA and SQIVND (reference sequence). Between the trimmed V and J ends, which lost 3 bases and 1 base, there was a span of 10 bases. This CDR3 is built from 15 residues. CDR3 in DNA: TGTGCCAGTAGTATTGGCTTGAGCAGCAATCAGCCCCAGCATTTT. Protein product: CASSIGLSSNQPQHF.

This clonotype was detected many times. V gene TRBV7-9 combines with J gene TRBJ1-2; maybe TRBD1 (6 bases). The CDR3 consists of 13 residues. The germline CDR1 and CDR2 sequences are SEHNR and FQNEAQ (reference sequence). Trimming cost V 5 bases and J 10 bases, with 17 bases left between them. The CDR3 DNA is TGTGCCAGCAGCCCGAGGACAGCTAAGGACTACACCTTC. This gives the protein CASSPRTAKDYTF.

This clonotype was detected only a few times. The chain combines TRBV2 with TRBJ1-6; no clear D gene. The CDR3 sequence is 14 residues long. The V gene's germline CDR1 is SNHLY and CDR2 FYNNEI. V lost 5 bases to trimming and J lost 5 bases, with 10 bases between them. CDR3 residues: CASSRPAHNSPLHF. For the CDR3, the DNA is TGTGCCAGCAGTAGGCCGGCCCATAATTCACCCCTCCACTTT.

The gene calls are TRBV2 and TRBJ2-2; TRBD2 aligns across 10 bases. This CDR3 spans 14 amino acids. The germline CDR1 and CDR2 sequences are SNHLY and FYNNEI. V was pared by 9 bases and J by 0 bases, with 1 base of the junction left unmatched. CDR3: CASSGGTNTGELFF. The CDR3 region has the DNA TGTGCCAGTAGCGGGGGGACGAACACCGGGGAGCTGTTTTTT.

This rearrangement joins TRBV9 to TRBJ2-5; D is undetermined. The CDR3 runs to 13 residues. The germline V and J ends were trimmed by 3 bases and 5 bases, with 11 bases remaining between them. Germline CDR1 is SGDLS and CDR2 is YYNGEE. CDR3 sequence reads: CASSGAAFETQYF. The CDR3 coding sequence is TGTGCCAGCAGCGGGGCCGCCTTTGAGACCCAGTACTTC.

This clonotype has just a few counts. This rearrangement joins TRBV7-9 to TRBJ1-4, with a weak D call TRBD1 (5 bases). The germline V gene has CDR1 SEHNR and CDR2 FQNEAQ (reference sequence). This CDR3 comprises 14 residues. The V end was cut by 3 bases, the J end by 8 bases, with 13 bases between. CDR3 protein: CASSFGGGREKLFF. As DNA, the CDR3 is TGTGCCAGCAGCTTCGGGGGGGGTAGGGAAAAACTGTTTTTT.

With regard to this clonotype: An end of the junction does not agree with germline; a read error may underlie this. The chain employs TRBV28 and TRBJ2-2, with D tentatively TRBD2 (5 bases). CDR1 MDHEN and CDR2 SYDVKM come from the germline V gene. The CDR3 length is 13 residues. The CDR3 sequence is CVSTGIGSGELFF. Here the CDR3 DNA reads TGTGTCAGCACCGGAATTGGGAGCGGGGAGCTGTTTTTT.

This clonotype has just a few counts. This chain links TRBV2 with TRBJ2-2, with TRBD2 matching 11 bases. Germline CDR1 reads SNHLY; CDR2 reads FYNNEI. Germline trimming cut 6 bases from V and 5 bases from J; bases unmatched to any gene: 5. CDR3 size: 15 residues. CDR3 sequence reads: CASRGLAGGTGELFF. The CDR3 DNA follows: TGTGCCAGCAGAGGACTAGCGGGCGGGACCGGGGAGCTGTTTTTT.

The chain employs TRBV27 and TRBJ2-5; perhaps TRBD2 as D (5 bases). This CDR3 is 16 amino acids long. V lost 5 bases, J lost 3 bases, and 19 bases lay in between. Germline loops: CDR1 MNHEY, CDR2 SMNVEV (reference sequence). Written as DNA, the CDR3 is TGTGCCAGCAGTCCAACCTTACTAGACATGGAAGAGACCCAGTACTTC. Translation: CASSPTLLDMEETQYF.

This clonotype appeared a few times. This chain uses TRBV25-1 with TRBJ1-4; 9 bases are shared with TRBD1. Trimming took 6 bases from V and 6 from J; bases not matched to a gene: 8. CDR3 size: 15 residues. The germline V gene encodes CDR1 MGHDK and CDR2 SYGVNS. In DNA, the CDR3 is TGTGCCAGCAGGGCGAGCCGGGACAGGGATGAAAAACTGTTTTTT. Its protein product is CASRASRDRDEKLFF.

V gene TRBV12-3 or TRBV12-4 combines with J gene TRBJ1-1, with D perhaps TRBD1 (5 bases). V gave up 5 bases and J gave up 5 bases, with 15 bases separating them. CDR3 size: 14 residues. Written as DNA, the CDR3 is TGTGCCAGCAGTCCCATGGCGGGGGAAACTGAAGCTTTCTTT. Translated: CASSPMAGETEAFF.

V and J are TRBV29-1 and TRBJ2-1, with TRBD1 matching 8 bases. Looked up from germline, CDR1 is SQVTM and CDR2 is ANQGSEA. The CDR3 extends over 14 amino acids. The junction had 3 bases not matched to a gene; V was cut back by 4 bases and J by 1 base. CDR3 nucleotide sequence: TGCAGCGTTGCAAGACAGGGGTCCTACAATGAGCAGTTCTTC. Amino acid sequence: CSVARQGSYNEQFF.

This clonotype was found many times. V is TRBV7-8 and J is TRBJ1-5; D unclear. Germline V gene lookup returns CDR1 SGHVS and CDR2 FQNEAQ. Trimming removed 3 bases at V and 4 bases at J, with 13 bases between. This CDR3 has 15 amino acids. CDR3 protein: CASSFPGGRNQPQHF. The DNA for the CDR3 is TGTGCCAGCAGCTTTCCAGGTGGACGAAATCAGCCCCAGCATTTT.

This chain connects TRBV27 to TRBJ1-5; D unresolved. The V and J ends lost 2 bases and 4 bases respectively, with 9 bases between them. The CDR3 covers 14 residues. In germline, CDR1 is MNHEY, CDR2 SMNVEV (reference sequence). The CDR3 sequence is CASSLDPYNQPQHF. The CDR3 coding sequence is TGTGCCAGCAGTTTAGATCCGTATAATCAGCCCCAGCATTTT.

The V and J genes are TRBV6-5 and TRBJ2-4; D could derive from TRBD1 or TRBD2 (5 bases each). The CDR3 spans 15 residues. Deletions cut 3 bases from V and 3 bases from J, with 12 bases between. CDR1 MNHEY and CDR2 SVGAGI come from the germline V gene. CDR3 protein: CASSYKGTVKNIQYF. The CDR3 DNA reads as TGTGCCAGCAGTTATAAGGGGACCGTCAAAAACATTCAGTACTTC.

This clonotype was counted between two and nine times. V gene TRBV12-3 or TRBV12-4 combines with J gene TRBJ2-4; perhaps TRBD2 as D (6 bases). This CDR3 has 16 residues. V was pared by 6 bases and J by 3 bases, with 18 bases between. Here the CDR3 DNA reads TGTGCCAGCAGCCCGAAGTCCAGGGAGGACAAAAACATTCAGTACTTC. Protein: CASSPKSREDKNIQYF.

This chain links TRBV19 with TRBJ2-1; 10 bases map to TRBD1. Germline assignment: CDR1 LNHDA and CDR2 SQIVND (reference sequence). This CDR3 has 13 amino acids. V shed 9 bases, J shed 9 bases, and the junction held 8 bases outside the gene matches. Here the CDR3 reads CASRDRGRSEQFF. As DNA, the CDR3 is TGTGCCAGCCGGGACAGGGGTCGCAGTGAGCAGTTCTTC.

This clonotype came up a few times. The V gene is TRBV2, the J gene TRBJ1-5; D might be TRBD1 (5 bases). Germline V gives CDR1 SNHLY, CDR2 FYNNEI. The V gene lost 7 bases and the J gene lost 1 base, with 23 bases spanning the gap. This CDR3 has 18 amino acids. The DNA for the CDR3 is TGTGCCAGCAAGAGGTGGGGGGAACTGGCGGGAAGCAATCAGCCCCAGCATTTT. It translates to CASKRWGELAGSNQPQHF.

CDR3 amino acids: CASSGDSVTEAFF. The CDR3 DNA follows: TGTGCCAGCAGTGGGGACAGCGTGACTGAAGCTTTCTTT. The chain couples TRBV12-3 or TRBV12-4 to TRBJ1-1; TRBD1 aligns across 7 bases. V lost 5 bases to trimming and J lost 5 bases; unmatched junction nucleotides: 5. The CDR3 has 13 residues.

The rearrangement joins TRBV12-3 or TRBV12-4 to TRBJ1-5, with 9 bases that match TRBD1. The junction had 13 bases not matched to a gene; V was cut back by 7 bases and J by 3 bases. There are 17 residues in the CDR3. The CDR3 sequence is CASTFAPGQGINQPQHF. The CDR3 DNA sequence: TGTGCCAGCACCTTTGCTCCGGGACAGGGAATCAATCAGCCCCAGCATTTT.

This sequence joins TRBV7-9 and TRBJ1-1, with 9 bases matching TRBD1. Germline V gene data show CDR1 as SEHNR and CDR2 as FQNEAQ (reference sequence). CDR3 length: 13 amino acids. With 5 bases clipped from V and 8 bases from J, the junction kept 6 bases outside the gene matches. This chain's CDR3 is CASSQDRGDEAFF. The CDR3 DNA follows: TGTGCCAGCAGCCAAGACAGGGGGGACGAAGCTTTCTTT.

The chain carries TRBV29-1 and TRBJ2-3; a possible D gene is TRBD2 (6 bases). CDR1 is SQVTM and CDR2 is ANQGSEA in the germline V gene. The CDR3 extends over 9 amino acids. The CDR3 DNA sequence: TGCAGTGACGGGGGTACGCAGTATTTT. This gives the protein CSDGGTQYF.

The sample holds a few counts of this clonotype. The rearrangement links TRBV19 to TRBJ2-3; weak D call: TRBD2 (6 bases). The V end was cut by 4 bases, the J end by 2 bases, with 16 bases between. Germline values: CDR1 LNHDA, CDR2 SQIVND (reference sequence). The CDR3 consists of 16 residues. The CDR3 DNA follows: TGTGCCAGTAGTACCCCGGGACTCCCAACCACAGATACGCAGTATTTT. It specifies CASSTPGLPTTDTQYF.

This clonotype has a handful of counts. The V call is TRBV5-1, the J call TRBJ2-3; tentative D call: TRBD1 (5 bases). Per germline, CDR1 SGHRS and CDR2 YFSETQ. This CDR3 region has 14 residues. V lost 6 bases and J lost 1, with 12 bases in between. The CDR3: CASTSGARTDTQYF. The CDR3, as DNA: TGCGCCAGCACCTCTGGGGCCCGCACAGATACGCAGTATTTT.

In its sample, this clonotype was seen a few times. The chain uses TRBV6-1 and TRBJ1-1, with D maybe TRBD1 (6 bases). Trimming pared 6 bases from V and 3 bases from J, leaving 20 bases between. Germline CDR1 reads MNHNS; CDR2 reads SASEGT. This CDR3 is built from 16 residues. The CDR3 region is CASSAKGRGRDTEAFF. The CDR3 DNA reads TGTGCCAGCAGCGCAAAGGGCAGGGGAAGAGACACTGAAGCTTTCTTT.

The CDR3 is CASSLGGDAAFF. CDR3 coding DNA: TGTGCCAGCAGTTTAGGGGGGGATGCGGCTTTCTTT. V gene TRBV12-3 or TRBV12-4 combines with J gene TRBJ1-1, with D tentatively TRBD1 (5 bases). The V gene lost 1 base and the J gene lost 11 bases, with 11 bases spanning the gap. This CDR3 spans 12 amino acids.

V and J are TRBV7-3 and TRBJ2-6; 7 positions agree with TRBD1. The J segment lost 4 bases and the V segment lost 3 bases, leaving 9 bases of the junction unmatched. CDR1 and CDR2 from the germline V gene are SGHTA and FQGTGA. The length of the CDR3 is 17 residues. Written as DNA, the CDR3 is TGTGCCAGCAGCTTGAGAGGGGGCGCGTCCGGGGCCAACGTCCTGACTTTC. Translating it yields CASSLRGGASGANVLTF.

This clonotype has only one observation. Given a much more abundant clone one base away, this may be a read error. The V call is TRBV6-1, the J call TRBJ2-5; TRBD2 aligns across 7 bases. CDR1 and CDR2 from the germline V gene are MNHNS and SASEGT. The CDR3 spans 15 residues. The CDR3 DNA follows: TGTGTCAGCCCAAGGCCGGGACTAAACCAAGAGACCCAGTACTTC. Amino acids: CVSPRPGLNQETQYF.